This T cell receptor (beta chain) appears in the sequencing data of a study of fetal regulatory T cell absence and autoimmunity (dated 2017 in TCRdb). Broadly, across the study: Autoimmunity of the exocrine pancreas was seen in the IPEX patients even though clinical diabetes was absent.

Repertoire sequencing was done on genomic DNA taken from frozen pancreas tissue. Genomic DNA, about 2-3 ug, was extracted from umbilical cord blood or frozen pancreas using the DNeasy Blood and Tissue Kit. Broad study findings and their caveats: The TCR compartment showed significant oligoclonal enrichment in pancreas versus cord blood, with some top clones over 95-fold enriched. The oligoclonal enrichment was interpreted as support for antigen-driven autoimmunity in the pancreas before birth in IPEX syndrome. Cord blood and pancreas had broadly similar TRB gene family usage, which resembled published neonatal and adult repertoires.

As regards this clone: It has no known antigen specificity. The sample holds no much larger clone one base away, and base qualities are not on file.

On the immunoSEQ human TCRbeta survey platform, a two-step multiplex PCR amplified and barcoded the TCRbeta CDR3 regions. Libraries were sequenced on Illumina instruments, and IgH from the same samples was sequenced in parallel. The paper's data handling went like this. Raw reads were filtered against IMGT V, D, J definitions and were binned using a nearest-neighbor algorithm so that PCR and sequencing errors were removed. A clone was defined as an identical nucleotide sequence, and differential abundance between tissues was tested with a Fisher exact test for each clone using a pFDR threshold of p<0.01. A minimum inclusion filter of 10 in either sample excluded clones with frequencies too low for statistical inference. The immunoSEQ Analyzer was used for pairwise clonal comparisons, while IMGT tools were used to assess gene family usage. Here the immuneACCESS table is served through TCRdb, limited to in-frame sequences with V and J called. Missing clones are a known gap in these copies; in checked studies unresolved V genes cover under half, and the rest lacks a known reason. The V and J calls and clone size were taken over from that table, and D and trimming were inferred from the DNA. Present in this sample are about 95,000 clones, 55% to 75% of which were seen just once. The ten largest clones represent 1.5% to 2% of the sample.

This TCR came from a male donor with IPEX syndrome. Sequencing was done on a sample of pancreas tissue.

The CDR3 loop reads CSVTVAGRGDTQYF. The DNA sequence is given as TGCAGCGTGACAGTGGCCGGGAGGGGAGATACGCAGTATTTT. The sequence links TRBV29-1 to TRBJ2-3, with 8 junctional bases fitting TRBD2. V has 6 bases trimmed and J has 5 bases trimmed; junction bases matching no gene number 10. In the germline V gene, CDR1 corresponds to SQVTM and CDR2 to ANQGSEA. Taken from cysteine to phenylalanine, the CDR3 has 14 residues. Of the read, only the CDR3 DNA is kept; its 42 bases are in frame from base 1.